This TCR beta chain was sequenced during a study of low-dose radiotherapy and immunotherapy resistance in tumors (dated by TCRdb to the early 2020s). Background on the whole study: Patients in Cohort 1 were given 0.5 Gy per fraction every 2 weeks, and the prescribed total PTV dose was 6.5 Gy. Nivolumab was administered intravenously as a 240 mg flat dose every two weeks, and ipilimumab was administered intravenously at 1 mg/kg every six weeks. Eight patients were included in the translational analysis, namely three from the first dose cohort plus the first five from the second dose cohort. Aspirin 300 mg was taken orally once daily by patients for four cycles, starting on cycle 1 day 1. Every two weeks, patients got intravenous cyclophosphamide at 200 mg/m2, given one day ahead of each radiation and immunotherapy administration. Patients in Cohort 2 were given 1 Gy per fraction every two weeks, for a total of 13 Gy across 26 weeks. Randomization of trial participants into treatment groups was not performed.

V loses 6 bases at its end and J loses 5 bases; junction bases beyond the gene matches: 6. The CDR3 contains 13 residues, cysteine and phenylalanine counted. Kept here is only the CDR3 DNA, which spans 39 bases and is read in frame from base 1. Sequences MDHEN (CDR1) and SYDVKM (CDR2) are obtained from the germline V gene. Sample time point, as interpreted from the label and publication: after trial treatment. In light of the paper, this sample's treatment or condition label describes: LDRT plus nivolumab, ipilimumab, low-dose cyclophosphamide and aspirin (RACIN trial). The donors came from RACIN, which was a single-arm phase I dose-escalation trial that paired nivolumab and ipilimumab with aspirin, low-dose cyclophosphamide and low-dose radiotherapy. Patients were eligible if they had advanced solid tumors that were TIL-negative. This sample was sequenced with an Illumina HiSeq 2500. To make first-strand cDNA, Superscript III was used along with a set of TRAV- and TRBV-specific primers so that both the TCRalpha and TCRbeta chains were covered. TCRs were amplified with Phusion for approximately 20 PCR cycles using a constant-region primer together with the adapter attached to the V primers. Amplification of the isolated mRNA was done with the MessageAmp II aRNA Amplification Kit, which involved a roughly 17-hour in vitro transcription at 37 degrees C. The Dynabeads mRNA DIRECT Purification Kit was used to isolate mRNA for TCR sequencing. Indexed Illumina adapters were added in a second roughly 26-cycle Phusion PCR, and the resulting products were purified with AMPure XP beads. As for how the authors treated the data: Custom Perl scripts pooled TCR sequences encoding the same protein, removed out-of-frame sequences and computed each clonotype's abundance. Any TCR sequence backed by just one read was left out of the analysis. Shannon entropy, Gini index, clonality, richness, and the frequency of TCRs shared between repertoires were included as repertoire metrics. Using fastp trimming at Q25 and MiXCR clonotype assembly, TCRdb reanalyzed the public sequencing data and kept in-frame beta chains. Rows with one shared CDR3 protein collapse into an entry with the most common genes and DNA. It is TCRdb's table, rather than the study itself, that gives the V and J calls and clone size. This sample gives 75,000 to 95,000 distinct CDR3 sequences in total; under 25% of them show up just once. 9.5% to 15% of the sample is held by the ten biggest clonotypes.

This clonotype was counted at least ten times. Its antigen has not been determined. Base quality data are lacking; no much larger clone is found one base away. The TCR originated in a female donor with ovarian cancer. Recombination linked TRBV28 to TRBJ1-1, with TRBD1 matching 7 junction bases. Sequenced material: PBMCs, taken after low-dose radiotherapy plus immunotherapy. The encoded CDR3 is CASRRQGETEAFF. The base sequence is TGTGCCAGCAGGCGTCAGGGGGAAACTGAAGCTTTCTTT.